The rows below give T cell receptor beta chains drawn from one sample of a study of cytomegalovirus exposure and HLA in healthy donors. Sequenced by immunoSEQ multiplex PCR; TCRdb stores in-frame clones only, minus some. The repertoire holds some 130,000 clones, with over 50% as singletons. Sequenced input: PBMCs. All receptors come from a human donor in good health. Each CDR3 is given without its conserved first and last residue. Fields, in order: J gene, V gene, CDR3 protein.

TRBJ2-7,TRBV6-6,ASSPPGQKHYEQY
TRBJ2-5,TRBV9,ASSGGILNPNSEETQY
TRBJ2-7,TRBV28,ASSLDRQGTNYEQY
TRBJ2-7,TRBV29-1,SVGGASYEQY
TRBJ1-4,TRBV5-4,ASSPGGRTNEKLF
TRBJ2-5,TRBV28,ASSSPGQGWETQY
TRBJ1-1,TRBV5-4,ASSRTGGNTEAF
TRBJ2-3,TRBV5-5,ASSLRLAGGKDTQY
TRBJ2-7,TRBV5-5,ASSPGQGGY
TRBJ2-1,TRBV7-3,ASSLGGEQF
TRBJ1-5,TRBV6-6,ATVTEPNQPQH
TRBJ2-7,TRBV6-1,ASSERFRGLYEQY
TRBJ2-4,TRBV28,ASSLAGQVNIQY
TRBJ2-1,TRBV7-3,ASSLTTGFYNEQF
TRBJ2-7,TRBV28,ASGLTGGAYEQY